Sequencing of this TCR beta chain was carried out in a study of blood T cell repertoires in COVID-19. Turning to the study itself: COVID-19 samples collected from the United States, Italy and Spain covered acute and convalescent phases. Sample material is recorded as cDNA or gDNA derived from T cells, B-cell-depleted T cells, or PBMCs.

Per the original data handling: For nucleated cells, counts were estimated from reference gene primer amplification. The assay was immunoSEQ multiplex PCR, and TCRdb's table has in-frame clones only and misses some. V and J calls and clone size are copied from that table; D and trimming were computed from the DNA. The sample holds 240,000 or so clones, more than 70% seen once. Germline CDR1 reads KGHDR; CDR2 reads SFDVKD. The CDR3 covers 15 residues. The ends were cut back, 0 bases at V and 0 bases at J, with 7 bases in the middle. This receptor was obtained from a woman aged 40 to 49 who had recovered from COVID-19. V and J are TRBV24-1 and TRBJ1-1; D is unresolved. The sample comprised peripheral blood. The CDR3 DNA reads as TGTGCCACCAGTGATTTGGGCGGATTGAACACTGAAGCTTTCTTT. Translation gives CATSDLGGLNTEAFF.